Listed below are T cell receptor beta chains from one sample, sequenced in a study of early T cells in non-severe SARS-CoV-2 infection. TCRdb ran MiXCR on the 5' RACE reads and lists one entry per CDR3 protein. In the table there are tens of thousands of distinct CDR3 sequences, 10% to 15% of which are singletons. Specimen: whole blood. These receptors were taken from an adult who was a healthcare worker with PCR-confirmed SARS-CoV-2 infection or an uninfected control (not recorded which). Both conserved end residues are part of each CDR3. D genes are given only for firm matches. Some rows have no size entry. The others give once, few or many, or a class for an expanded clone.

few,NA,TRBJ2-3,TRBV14,CASSQDPGRASTDTQYF,TGTGCCAGCAGCCAAGATCCAGGGCGAGCGAGCACAGATACGCAGTATTTT
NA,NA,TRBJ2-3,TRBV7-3,CASSRAGTNTDTQYF,TGTGCCAGCAGCCGAGCCGGGACAAACACAGATACGCAGTATTTT
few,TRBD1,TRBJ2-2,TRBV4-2,CASSQPGQGTGELFF,TGTGCCAGCAGCCAACCGGGACAGGGCACCGGGGAGCTGTTTTTT
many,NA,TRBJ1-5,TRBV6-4,CASMEERHRVQPQHF,TGTGCCAGCATGGAAGAGCGCCACCGGGTTCAGCCCCAGCATTTT
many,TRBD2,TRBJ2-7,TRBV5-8,CASSLSGTSVYEQYF,TGTGCCAGCAGCTTGAGTGGGACTAGCGTCTACGAGCAGTACTTC
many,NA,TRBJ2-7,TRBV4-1,CASRPGDIETYEQYF,TGCGCCAGCAGACCAGGAGACATAGAGACCTACGAGCAGTACTTC
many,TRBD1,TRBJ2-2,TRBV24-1,CATSDSTPGQGSGELFF,TGTGCCACCAGTGATTCTACCCCGGGACAGGGGTCCGGGGAGCTGTTTTTT
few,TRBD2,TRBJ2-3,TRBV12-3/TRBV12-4,CASSLKRGGLGTDTQYF,TGTGCCAGCAGTTTGAAGCGGGGGGGCCTTGGCACAGATACGCAGTATTTT
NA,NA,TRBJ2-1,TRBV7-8,CASRLELTNEQFF,TGTGCCAGCAGATTAGAATTAACGAATGAGCAGTTCTTC
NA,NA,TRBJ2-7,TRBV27,CASSFPAEGLSYEQYF,TGTGCCAGCAGTTTCCCCGCGGAGGGTCTCTCCTACGAGCAGTACTTC
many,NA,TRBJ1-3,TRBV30,CAWSVNSGNTIYF,TGTGCCTGGAGCGTGAACTCTGGAAACACCATATATTTT
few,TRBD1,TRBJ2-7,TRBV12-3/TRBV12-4,CASSPQGARIYEQYF,TGTGCCAGCAGCCCACAGGGGGCGCGAATATACGAGCAGTACTTC
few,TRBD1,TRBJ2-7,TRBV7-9,CASSRQGLYEQYF,TGTGCCAGCAGCCGACAGGGTTTATACGAGCAGTACTTC
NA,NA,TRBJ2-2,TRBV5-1,CASSLSTQGTGELFF,TGCGCCAGCAGCTTGTCCACCCAGGGGACGGGGGAGCTGTTTTTT
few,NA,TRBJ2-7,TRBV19,CASTRGYEQYF,TGTGCCAGTACGAGGGGTTACGAGCAGTACTTC
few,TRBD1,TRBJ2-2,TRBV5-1,CASSGETGVTGELFF,TGCGCCAGCAGCGGGGAAACAGGGGTCACCGGGGAGCTGTTTTTT
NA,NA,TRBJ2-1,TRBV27,CASSLSVAGEQFF,TGTGCCAGCAGTTTATCTGTAGCTGGGGAGCAGTTCTTC
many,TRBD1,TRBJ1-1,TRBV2,CASSVSRGEGTYTEAFF,TGTGCCAGCAGTGTGTCCAGGGGGGAAGGAACGTACACTGAAGCTTTCTTT
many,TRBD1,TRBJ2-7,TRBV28,CASSHAGQGSEQYF,TGTGCCAGCAGTCATGCGGGACAGGGATCCGAGCAGTACTTC
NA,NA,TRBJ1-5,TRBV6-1,CASSDSMLPQHF,TGTGCCAGCAGTGATTCGATGTTGCCCCAGCATTTT
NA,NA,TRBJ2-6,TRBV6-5,CASRGLNSGANVLTF,TGTGCCAGCAGGGGGCTAAACTCTGGGGCCAACGTCCTGACTTTC
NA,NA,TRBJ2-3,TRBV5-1,CASSLAGVGADTQYF,TGCGCCAGCAGCTTGGCAGGGGTTGGTGCAGATACGCAGTATTTT
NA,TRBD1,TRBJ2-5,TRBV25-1,CASSPGQGFQETQYF,TGTGCCAGCAGTCCGGGACAGGGATTCCAAGAGACCCAGTACTTC
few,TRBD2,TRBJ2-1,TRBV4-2,CASSQARTSGDNEQFF,TGTGCCAGCAGCCAGGCGCGGACTAGCGGGGACAATGAGCAGTTCTTC
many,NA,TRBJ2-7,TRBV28,CASIGRDSYEQYF,TGTGCCAGCATTGGCAGGGACTCCTACGAGCAGTACTTC
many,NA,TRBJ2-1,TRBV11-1,CASSFQSVGYNEQFF,TGTGCCAGCAGCTTTCAGAGTGTCGGGTACAATGAGCAGTTCTTC
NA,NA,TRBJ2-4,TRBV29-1,CSVEVRNIQYF,TGCAGCGTTGAAGTGAGAAACATTCAGTACTTC
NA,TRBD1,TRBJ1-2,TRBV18,CASSPNTGTGVGYTF,TGTGCCAGCTCCCCGAACACCGGGACAGGGGTCGGCTACACCTTC
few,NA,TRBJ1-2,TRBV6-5,CATLINYGYTF,TGTGCCACCTTAATCAACTATGGCTACACCTTC
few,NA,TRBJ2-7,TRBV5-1,CASTRDGAYEQYF,TGCGCCAGCACCAGGGACGGAGCCTACGAGCAGTACTTC
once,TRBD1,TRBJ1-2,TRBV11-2,CASSLADRKFYGYTF,TGTGCCAGCAGCTTAGCGGACAGGAAATTCTATGGCTACACCTTC
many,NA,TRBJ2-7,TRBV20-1,CSARNGDEQYF,TGCAGTGCTAGAAACGGCGATGAGCAGTACTTC
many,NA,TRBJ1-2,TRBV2,CAIAKDNYGYTF,TGTGCCATCGCCAAGGATAACTATGGCTACACCTTC
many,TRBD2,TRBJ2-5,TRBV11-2,CASSSGLAGETQYF,TGTGCCAGCAGCTCCGGACTAGCAGGGGAGACCCAGTACTTC
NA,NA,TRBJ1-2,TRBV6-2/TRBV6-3,CASSSRTEGYGYTF,TGTGCCAGCAGTTCTAGGACAGAAGGCTATGGCTACACCTTC
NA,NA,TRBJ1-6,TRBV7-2,CASSRPDYSPLHF,TGTGCCAGCAGCCGCCCGGACTATTCACCCCTCCACTTT
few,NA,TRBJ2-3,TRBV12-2,CASRLGVLAGASTDTQYF,TGTGCAAGTCGCTTAGGAGTATTAGCGGGGGCTAGCACAGATACGCAGTATTTT
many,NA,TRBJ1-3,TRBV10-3,CATKDSGSGNTIYF,TGTGCCACGAAGGACAGCGGGTCTGGAAACACCATATATTTT
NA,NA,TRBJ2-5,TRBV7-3,CASSLVGQETQYF,TGTGCCAGCAGCTTGGTGGGCCAAGAGACCCAGTACTTC
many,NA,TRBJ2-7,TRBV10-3,CAISDGDHYEQYF,TGTGCCATCAGTGACGGAGATCACTACGAGCAGTACTTC
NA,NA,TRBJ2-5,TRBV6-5,CASSYLETQYF,TGTGCCAGCAGTTACTTGGAGACCCAGTACTTC